The clone carrying this T cell receptor beta chain has a handful of counts. These data originate in a study of T cell repertoires in cytomegalovirus infection. Overall study: Both CMV infection and a matching HLA type were indicated by public TCR beta signatures.

TCRdb recomputed calls from the reads with MiXCR, one row per CDR3 protein. The data contain some 700,000 distinct CDR3 sequences, roughly a third of them singletons. CDR1 is DFQATT, CDR2 SNEGSKA, per germline (reference sequence). V was pared by 6 bases and J by 5 bases, with 19 bases between. This CDR3 has 14 residues. The source is a human donor in good health (CMV status not recorded). Some clones in this sample may be carry-over from other donors' samples. Input material: PBMCs. V usage is TRBV20-1 and J usage is TRBJ1-1, with D possibly being TRBD1 (5 bases). Here the CDR3 reads CSAGLPSGRTEAFF. The CDR3 bases are TGCAGTGCCGGCCTTCCATCGGGACGGACTGAAGCTTTCTTT.